The present entry profiles one T cell receptor (beta chain) with its context. This sample is drawn from a study of shared clonotypes between healthy human individuals. The CDR3 loop spans 11 amino acids. V gave up 0 bases and J gave up 4 bases, with 1 base separating them. Germline CDR1 reads SGHKS; CDR2 reads YYEKEE (reference sequence). Running of the assay took place at deep level. This table comes from immunoSEQ multiplex PCR, and its TCRdb copy is limited to in-frame clones, with some not included. The repertoire holds hundreds of thousands of clones, with 80% to 95% as singletons. Naive CD8 cells, CD45RO-negative and positively selected for CCR7, excluded terminally differentiated effector memory CD45RA+ cells.

J is TRBJ1-2 and V is TRBV5-5; D call uncertain. The origin of this receptor is a man aged 25 to 40 in good health. Sequencing was performed on naive CD8+ T cells sorted from blood. The DNA of the CDR3 is TGTGCCAGCAGCTTGGGCTATGGCTACACCTTC. Residues: CASSLGYGYTF.